This T cell receptor (beta chain) was captured by sequencing in a study of CD8+ T cells in alopecia areata. Overall study: Tofacitinib administration to treated patients was oral, at 5 to 10 mg twice daily. The study gave tofacitinib for 6 to 18 months, then 6 months off drug. Study observations and caveats: In lesional scalp, particularly from alopecia totalis/universalis, clonality was higher than in normal scalp.

Germline CDR1 and CDR2: SQVTM and ANQGSEA. The CDR3 has 16 residues. V dropped 3 bases and J dropped 12; count of bases not matched to a gene: 19. The sorting of PBMCs gave CD4+ and CD8+ T cells. The table lists this clone with a few counts. The antigen is undetermined. Reverse transcription of extracted RNA yielded cDNA, which provided the sequencing template. Only in-frame clones appear in the TCRdb table, and some are missing; sequencing was by immunoSEQ multiplex PCR. Here the sample spans about 180,000 clones, over 50% being singletons. This material consisted of CD4+ T cells sorted from blood, taken at week 0. The sequence came from a human donor with alopecia areata. J is TRBJ2-4 and V is TRBV29-1; 8 bases match TRBD2. CDR3 coding DNA: TGCAGCGTTGACGATCGGGCGGGGGGTTTTGTTCCTTCTCAGTACTTC. Protein product: CSVDDRAGGFVPSQYF.